This T cell receptor beta chain was captured by sequencing in a study of T cells in Graves' hyperthyroidism and ophthalmopathy. Study findings and constraints: Blood also carried most thyroid clonotypes expanded above 0.001.

There were TCR beta CDR3 regions amplified from RNA transcripts. The HTBI primer set was used in a first-round RT-PCR of the TCR CDR3. TCRdb re-analysed the multiplex PCR reads in MiXCR, keeping a single row per CDR3 protein. This table has under 400,000 distinct CDR3 sequences, roughly 15% appearing once. V was trimmed by 6 bases and J by 2 bases, leaving 17 bases between them. This CDR3 has 15 residues. Germline V CDR1 and CDR2: WNHNN, SYGVQD (reference sequence). This clonotype came up a few times. Its antigen remains unidentified. The receptor's source is a woman aged 60-75 years with Graves' ophthalmopathy. Material: blood. The chain joins TRBV10-1 to TRBJ2-7; possibly TRBD2 for D (5 bases). The CDR3 sequence: CASRSRAGRPYEQYF. CDR3 coding DNA: TGCGCCAGCAGGTCGCGGGCGGGCCGGCCCTACGAGCAGTACTTC.